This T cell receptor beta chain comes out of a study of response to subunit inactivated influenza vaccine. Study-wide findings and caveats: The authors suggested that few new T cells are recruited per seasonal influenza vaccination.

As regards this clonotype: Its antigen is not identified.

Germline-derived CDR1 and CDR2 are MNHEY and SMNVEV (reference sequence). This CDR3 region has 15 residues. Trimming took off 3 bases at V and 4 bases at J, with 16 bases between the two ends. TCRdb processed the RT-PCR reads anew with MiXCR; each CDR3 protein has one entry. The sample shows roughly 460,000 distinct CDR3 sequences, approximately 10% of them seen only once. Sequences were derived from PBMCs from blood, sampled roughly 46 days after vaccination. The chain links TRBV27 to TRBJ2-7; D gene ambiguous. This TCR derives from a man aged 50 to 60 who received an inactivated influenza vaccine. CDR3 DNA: TGTGCCAGCAGTTTCTTTGGCAGTCTTAGTTACGAGCAGTACTTC. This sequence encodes CASSFFGSLSYEQYF.